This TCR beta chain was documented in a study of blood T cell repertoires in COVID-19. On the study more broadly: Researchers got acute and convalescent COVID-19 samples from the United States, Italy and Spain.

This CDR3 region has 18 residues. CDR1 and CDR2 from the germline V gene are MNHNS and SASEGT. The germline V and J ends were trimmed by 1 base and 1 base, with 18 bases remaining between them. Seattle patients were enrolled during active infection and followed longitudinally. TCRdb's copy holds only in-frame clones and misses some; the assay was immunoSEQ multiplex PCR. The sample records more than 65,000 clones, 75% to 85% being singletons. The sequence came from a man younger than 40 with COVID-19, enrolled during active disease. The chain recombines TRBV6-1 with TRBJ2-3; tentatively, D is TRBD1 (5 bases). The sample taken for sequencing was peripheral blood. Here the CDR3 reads CASSEEVVRDSRTDTQYF. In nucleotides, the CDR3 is TGTGCCAGCAGTGAAGAAGTGGTCAGGGATTCCCGCACAGATACGCAGTATTTT.